This T cell receptor (beta chain) was recovered during a study of chemoradiotherapy in HPV16-positive cancers. Whole-study context: A couple of HPV16-positive patients' cells yielded candidate HPV-specific clones and common motifs. Study observations and caveats: Non-HPV-specific T cells did not expand in tumors during treatment, whereas candidate HPV-specific clones and E7-related motifs did. In HPV16-positive patients, HPV-responsive T-cell expansion tracked better recurrence-free survival.

Remarks on this clone: The antigen is unknown.

TCRdb's table, derived via immunoSEQ multiplex PCR, lists solely in-frame clones and lacks some. Seen here are some 6,000 clones, about 78% observed once, and the top ten hold 15% to 20%. V was clipped by 3 bases and J by 7 bases; unmatched bases: 2. The CDR3 contains 13 residues. CDR1 GTSNPN and CDR2 SVGIG come from the germline V gene (reference sequence). Samples were taken several times over chemoradiotherapy. Sample acquisition took place from a patient who underwent chemoradiotherapy. This TCR derives from a human donor with HPV-associated anogenital cancer. The chain combines TRBV30 with TRBJ2-1, with 11 bases fitting TRBD2. The CDR3, as DNA: TGTGCCTGGAGCTTAGCGGGGGGGAATGAGCAGTTCTTC. Encoded protein: CAWSLAGGNEQFF. The full variable domain, with the rest looked up from reference TRBV30 and TRBJ2-1, is SQTIHQWPATLVQPVGSPLSLECTVEGTSNPNLYWYRQAAGRGLQLLFYSVGIGQISSEVPQNLSASRPQDRQFILSSKKLLLSDSGFYLCAWSLAGGNEQFFGPGTRLTVL.